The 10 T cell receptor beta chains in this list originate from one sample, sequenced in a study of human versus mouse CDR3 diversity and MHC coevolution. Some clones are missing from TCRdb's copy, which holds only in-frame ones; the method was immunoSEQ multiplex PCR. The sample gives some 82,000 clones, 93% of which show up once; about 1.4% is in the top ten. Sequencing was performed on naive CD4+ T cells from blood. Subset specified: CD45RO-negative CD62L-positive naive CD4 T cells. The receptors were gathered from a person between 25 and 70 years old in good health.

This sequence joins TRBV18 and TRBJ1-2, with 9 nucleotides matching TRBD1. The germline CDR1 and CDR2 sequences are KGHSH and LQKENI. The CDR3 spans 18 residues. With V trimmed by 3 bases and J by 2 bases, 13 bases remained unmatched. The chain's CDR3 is CASSPSMGTGYGNYGYTF. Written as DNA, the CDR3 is TGTGCCAGCTCACCTTCAATGGGGACAGGGTATGGCAACTATGGCTACACCTTC.

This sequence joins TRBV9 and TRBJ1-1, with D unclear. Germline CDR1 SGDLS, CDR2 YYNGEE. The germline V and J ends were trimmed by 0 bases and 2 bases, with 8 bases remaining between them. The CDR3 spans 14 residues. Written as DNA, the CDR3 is TGTGCCAGCAGCGTAGAATTTATCAACACTGAAGCTTTCTTT. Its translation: CASSVEFINTEAFF.

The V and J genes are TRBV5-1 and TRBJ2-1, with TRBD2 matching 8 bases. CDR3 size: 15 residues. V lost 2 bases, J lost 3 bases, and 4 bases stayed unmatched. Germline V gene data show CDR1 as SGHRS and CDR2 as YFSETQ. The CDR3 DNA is TGCGCCAGCAGCTTAGCGGGGGACCTCTACAATGAGCAGTTCTTC. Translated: CASSLAGDLYNEQFF.

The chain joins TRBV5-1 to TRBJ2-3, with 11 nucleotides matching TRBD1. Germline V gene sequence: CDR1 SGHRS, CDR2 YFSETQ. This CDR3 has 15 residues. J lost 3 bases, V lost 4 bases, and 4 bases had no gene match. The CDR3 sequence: CASSPGQGGTDTQYF. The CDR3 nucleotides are TGCGCCAGCAGCCCGGGACAGGGGGGGACAGATACGCAGTATTTT.

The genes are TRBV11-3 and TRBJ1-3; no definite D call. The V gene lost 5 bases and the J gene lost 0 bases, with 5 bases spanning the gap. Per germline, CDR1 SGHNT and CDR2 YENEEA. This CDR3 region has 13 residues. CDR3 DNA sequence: TGTGCCAGCAGCCGGAGCTCTGGAAACACCATATATTTT. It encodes CASSRSSGNTIYF.

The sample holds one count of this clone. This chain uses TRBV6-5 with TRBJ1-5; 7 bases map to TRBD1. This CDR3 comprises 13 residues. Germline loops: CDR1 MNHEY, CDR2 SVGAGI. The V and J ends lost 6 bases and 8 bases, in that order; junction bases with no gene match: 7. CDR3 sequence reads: CASRQTGWKPQHF. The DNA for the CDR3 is TGTGCCAGCAGGCAGACAGGGTGGAAGCCCCAGCATTTT.

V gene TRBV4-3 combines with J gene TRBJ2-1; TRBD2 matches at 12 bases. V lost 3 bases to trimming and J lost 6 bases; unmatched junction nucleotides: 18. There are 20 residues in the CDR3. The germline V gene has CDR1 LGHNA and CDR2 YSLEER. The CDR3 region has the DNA TGCGCCAGCAGCCAGGGTGGGGGGCTAGCGGGAGGGCCGTTCACCAATGAGCAGTTCTTC. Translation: CASSQGGGLAGGPFTNEQFF.

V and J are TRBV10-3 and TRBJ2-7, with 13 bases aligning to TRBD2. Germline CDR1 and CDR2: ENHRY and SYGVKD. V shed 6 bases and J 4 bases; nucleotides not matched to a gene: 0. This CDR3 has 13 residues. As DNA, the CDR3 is TGTGCCATCAGGGGACTAGCGGGATACGAGCAGTACTTC. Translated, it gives CAIRGLAGYEQYF.

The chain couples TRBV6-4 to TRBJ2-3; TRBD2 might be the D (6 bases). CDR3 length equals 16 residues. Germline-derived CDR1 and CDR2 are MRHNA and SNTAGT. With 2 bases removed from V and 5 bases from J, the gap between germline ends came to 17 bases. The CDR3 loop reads CASSDPPGPGEDTQYF. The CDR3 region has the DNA TGTGCCAGCAGTGACCCACCGGGCCCGGGGGAAGATACGCAGTATTTT.

The DNA for the CDR3 is TGTGCCAGCAGCTCTAGCGAATACAATGAGCAGTTCTTC. It specifies CASSSSEYNEQFF. The chain combines TRBV7-3 with TRBJ2-1; maybe TRBD2 (6 bases). Trimming took 4 bases from V and 4 from J, leaving 8 bases between them. The CDR3 runs to 13 residues. Per the germline V gene, CDR1 is SGHTA and CDR2 is FQGTGA.